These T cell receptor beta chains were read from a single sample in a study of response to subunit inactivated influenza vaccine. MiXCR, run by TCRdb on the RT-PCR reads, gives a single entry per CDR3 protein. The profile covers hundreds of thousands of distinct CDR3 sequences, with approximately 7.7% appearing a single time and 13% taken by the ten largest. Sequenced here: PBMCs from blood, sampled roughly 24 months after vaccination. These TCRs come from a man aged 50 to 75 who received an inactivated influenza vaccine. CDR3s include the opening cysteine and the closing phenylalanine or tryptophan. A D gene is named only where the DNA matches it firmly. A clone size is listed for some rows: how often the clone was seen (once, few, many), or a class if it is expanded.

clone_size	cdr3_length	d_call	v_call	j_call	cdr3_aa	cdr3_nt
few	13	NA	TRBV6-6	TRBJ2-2	CASSRDRTGELFF	TGTGCCAGCAGTCGGGATCGTACCGGGGAGCTGTTTTTT
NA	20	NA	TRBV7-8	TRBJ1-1	CASSLVMGHGLTTLNTEAFF	TGTGCCAGCAGCTTAGTTATGGGTCACGGACTAACGACTTTGAACACTGAAGCTTTCTTT
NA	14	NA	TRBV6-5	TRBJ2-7	CASSYSNSRSEQYF	TGTGCCAGCAGTTACTCGAATTCTAGGAGCGAGCAGTACTTC
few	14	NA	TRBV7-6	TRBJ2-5	CASSLGGSAGNQYF	TGTGCCAGCAGCTTAGGGGGTTCGGCCGGGAACCAGTACTTC
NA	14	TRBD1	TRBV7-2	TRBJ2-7	CASSLLQQGPEQYF	TGTGCCAGCAGCTTACTTCAACAGGGGCCCGAGCAGTACTTC
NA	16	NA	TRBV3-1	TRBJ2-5	CASSHLRQARQETQYF	TGTGCCAGCAGCCACCTTCGGCAGGCCCGCCAAGAGACCCAGTACTTC
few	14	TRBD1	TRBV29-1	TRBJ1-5	CSVASGTDNQPQHF	TGCAGCGTCGCATCCGGGACAGATAATCAGCCCCAGCATTTT
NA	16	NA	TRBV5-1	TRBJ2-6	CASSLDGSSGANVLTF	TGCGCCAGCAGCTTGGACGGAAGCTCTGGGGCCAACGTCCTGACTTTC
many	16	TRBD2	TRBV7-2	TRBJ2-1	CASSLMSGTSGNEQFF	TGTGCCAGCAGCTTAATGTCGGGGACTAGCGGCAATGAGCAGTTCTTC
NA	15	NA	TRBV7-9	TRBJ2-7	CASSSNLVLPYEQYF	TGTGCCAGCAGCTCCAATTTAGTTTTACCCTACGAGCAGTACTTC
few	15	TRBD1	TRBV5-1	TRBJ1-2	CASSLVGGQSYGYTF	TGCGCCAGCAGCTTGGTGGGGGGACAGAGCTATGGCTACACCTTC
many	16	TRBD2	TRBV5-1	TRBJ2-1	CASSPRTSGGYNEQFF	TGTGCCAGCAGCCCCCGGACTAGCGGGGGATACAATGAGCAGTTCTTC
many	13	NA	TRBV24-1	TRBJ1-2	CATSVAGNDGYTF	TGTGCCACCAGTGTCGCAGGGAACGATGGCTACACCTTC
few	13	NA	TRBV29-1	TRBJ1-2	CSVQVMTNYGYTF	TGCAGCGTACAGGTGATGACTAACTATGGCTACACCTTC
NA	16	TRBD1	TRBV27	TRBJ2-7	CASSLGAPQGVYEQYF	TGTGCCAGCAGTTTAGGAGCCCCACAGGGGGTCTACGAGCAGTACTTC
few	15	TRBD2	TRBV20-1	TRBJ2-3	CSVRSGTSYTDTQYF	TGCAGTGTTCGGAGTGGGACTAGCTACACAGATACGCAGTATTTT
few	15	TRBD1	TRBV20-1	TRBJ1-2	CSARPTGTAIYGYTF	TGCAGTGCTAGACCTACCGGGACAGCAATCTATGGCTACACCTTC
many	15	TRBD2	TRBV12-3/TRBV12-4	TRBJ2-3	CASTPTSGSGDTQYF	TGTGCCAGCACCCCCACTAGCGGGAGTGGAGATACGCAGTATTTT
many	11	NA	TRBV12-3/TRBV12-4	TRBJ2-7	CASSSNYEQYF	TGTGCCAGCAGTTCCAACTACGAGCAGTACTTC
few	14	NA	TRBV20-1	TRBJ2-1	CSARKAGLYNEQFF	TGCAGTGCTAGAAAGGCGGGATTGTACAATGAGCAGTTCTTC
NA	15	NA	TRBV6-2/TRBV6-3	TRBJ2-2	CASSLPGARSGELFF	TGTGCCAGCAGTTTACCAGGGGCACGCTCCGGGGAGCTGTTTTTT
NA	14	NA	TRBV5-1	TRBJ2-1	CASSEDGRYNEQFF	TGCGCCAGCAGCGAGGACGGGCGCTACAATGAGCAGTTCTTC
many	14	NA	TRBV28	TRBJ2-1	CASFPDLFYNEQFF	TGTGCCAGCTTCCCGGACTTGTTCTACAATGAGCAGTTCTTC
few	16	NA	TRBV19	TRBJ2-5	CASSIGLGHNQETQYF	TGTGCCAGTAGTATTGGGCTGGGACACAACCAAGAGACCCAGTACTTC
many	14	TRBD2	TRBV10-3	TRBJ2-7	CAINTSGRDYEQYF	TGTGCCATCAATACTAGCGGGAGGGACTACGAGCAGTACTTC
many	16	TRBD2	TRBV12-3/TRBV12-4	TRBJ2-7	CASSLRAAGVVHEQYF	TGTGCCAGCAGTTTAAGGGCAGCGGGAGTTGTCCACGAGCAGTACTTC
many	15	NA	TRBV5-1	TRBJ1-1	CASSFLTAVDGEAFF	TGCGCCAGCAGCTTCCTGACTGCCGTTGATGGTGAAGCTTTCTTT
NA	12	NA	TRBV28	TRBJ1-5	CASSAAGQPQHF	TGTGCCAGCAGTGCCGCCGGACAGCCCCAGCATTTT
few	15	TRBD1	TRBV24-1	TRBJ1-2	CATSDSPTGVDGYTF	TGTGCCACCAGTGATTCCCCGACAGGGGTAGATGGCTACACCTTC
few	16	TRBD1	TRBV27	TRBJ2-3	CASSWGQGLRADTQYF	TGTGCCAGCAGTTGGGGACAGGGTCTCCGGGCAGATACGCAGTATTTT
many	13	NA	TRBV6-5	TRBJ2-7	CASSYGRLYEQYF	TGTGCCAGCAGTTATGGCAGGCTGTACGAGCAGTACTTC
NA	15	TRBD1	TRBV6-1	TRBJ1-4	CASSTLRDRGEKLFF	TGTGCCAGCAGCACCCTCCGGGACAGGGGAGAAAAACTGTTTTTT
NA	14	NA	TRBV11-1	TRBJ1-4	CASSFRASNEKLFF	TGTGCCAGCAGCTTCAGGGCGTCCAATGAAAAACTGTTTTTT
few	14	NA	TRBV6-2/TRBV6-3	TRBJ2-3	CASSYSWGTDTQYF	TGTGCCAGCAGTTACTCGTGGGGAACAGATACGCAGTATTTT
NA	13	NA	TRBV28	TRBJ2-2	CASSWGPTGELFF	TGTGCCAGCAGCTGGGGACCTACCGGGGAGCTGTTTTTT
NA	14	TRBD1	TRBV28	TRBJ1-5	CASRYRDRGQPQHF	TGTGCCAGCAGGTATCGGGACAGGGGACAGCCCCAGCATTTT
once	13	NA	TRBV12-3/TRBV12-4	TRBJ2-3	CASSPRPTDTQNF	TGTGCCAGCTCACCTCGACCCACAGATACGCAGAATTTT
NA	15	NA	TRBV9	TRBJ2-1	CASSVGVAEGDEQFF	TGTGCCAGCAGCGTAGGGGTAGCGGAGGGGGATGAGCAGTTCTTC
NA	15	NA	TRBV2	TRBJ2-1	CASSEALLGRNEQFF	TGTGCCAGCAGTGAAGCGCTTCTTGGGAGGAATGAGCAGTTCTTC
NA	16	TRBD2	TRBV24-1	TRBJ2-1	CATGGTSGRAYNEQFF	TGTGCCACCGGCGGGACTAGCGGGAGGGCCTACAATGAGCAGTTCTTC
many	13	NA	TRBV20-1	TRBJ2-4	CSARQGQRNIQYF	TGCAGTGCTAGACAAGGACAGAGAAACATTCAGTACTTC
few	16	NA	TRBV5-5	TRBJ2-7	CASSLDGQGFTYEQYF	TGTGCCAGCAGCTTGGACGGGCAGGGATTTACCTACGAGCAGTACTTC
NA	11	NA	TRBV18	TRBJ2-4	CASSEKNIQYF	TGTGCCAGCTCGGAGAAAAACATTCAGTACTTC
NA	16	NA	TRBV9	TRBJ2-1	CASSGRWDPRGNEQFF	TGTGCCAGCAGCGGCCGGTGGGACCCAAGAGGGAATGAGCAGTTCTTC
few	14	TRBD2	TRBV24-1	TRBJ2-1	CATSGSGTNNEQFF	TGTGCCACCAGTGGCTCCGGGACTAACAATGAGCAGTTCTTC
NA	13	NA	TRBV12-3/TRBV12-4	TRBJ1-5	CASSFADNQPQHF	TGTGCCAGCAGTTTCGCAGACAATCAGCCCCAGCATTTT
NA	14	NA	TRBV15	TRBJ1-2	CATSRDGRGGGYTF	TGTGCCACCAGCAGAGACGGCAGGGGCGGTGGCTACACCTTC